The TCR beta chain described here comes from a study of cytotoxic CD8 clonotypes in ibrutinib-treated CLL. The CDR3 covers 13 residues. Trimming left V 4 bases short and J 4 bases short, with 10 bases between. Germline V CDR1 and CDR2: LNHDA, SQIVND (reference sequence). Produced via immunoSEQ multiplex PCR; TCRdb's table is partial and in-frame only. This table has approximately 280,000 clones, 70% to 80% appearing once. This clone is a singleton in its sample. The sequences come from PBMCs, collected at disease progression, from a patient treated with ibrutinib. The source is a human donor with chronic lymphocytic leukemia. This chain uses TRBV19 with TRBJ2-5; D gene ambiguous. As DNA, the CDR3 is TGTGCCAGTAGTACCCAGAGACGAGAGACCCAGTACTTC. It translates to CASSTQRRETQYF. The full variable domain, in which reference TRBV19 and TRBJ2-5 provide the parts outside the CDR3, is DGGITQSPKYLFRKEGQNVTLSCEQNLNHDAMYWYRQDPGQGLRLIYYSQIVNDFQKGDIAEGYSVSREKKESFPLTVTSAQKNPTAFYLCASSTQRRETQYFGPGTRLLVL.